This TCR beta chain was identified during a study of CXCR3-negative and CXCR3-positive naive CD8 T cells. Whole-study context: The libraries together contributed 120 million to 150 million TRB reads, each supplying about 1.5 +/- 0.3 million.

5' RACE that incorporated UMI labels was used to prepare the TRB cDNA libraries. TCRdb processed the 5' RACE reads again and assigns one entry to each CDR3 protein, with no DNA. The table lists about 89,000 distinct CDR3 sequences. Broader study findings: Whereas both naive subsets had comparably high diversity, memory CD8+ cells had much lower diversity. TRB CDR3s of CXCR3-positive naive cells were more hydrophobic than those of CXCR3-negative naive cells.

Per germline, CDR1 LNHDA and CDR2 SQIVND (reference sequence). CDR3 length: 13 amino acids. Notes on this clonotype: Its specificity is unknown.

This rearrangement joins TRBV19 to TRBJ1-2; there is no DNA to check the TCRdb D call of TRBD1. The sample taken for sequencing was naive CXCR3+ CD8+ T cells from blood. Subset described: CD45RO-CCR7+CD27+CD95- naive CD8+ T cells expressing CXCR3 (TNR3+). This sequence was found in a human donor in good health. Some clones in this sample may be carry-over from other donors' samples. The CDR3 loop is CASSIPGHECYTF.